Sequencing of this TCR beta chain was carried out in a study of CD8 T cells in Susac syndrome (dated by TCRdb to the late 2010s). As for the study more broadly: Repertoire sequencing was used to test whether CD8+ T cell activation and differentiation in Susac syndrome was antigen driven. The study compared CD8+ T cell repertoire clonality among 12 healthy donors, roughly 14 Susac syndrome patients and some 16 multiple sclerosis patients. Broad study findings and their caveats: The TCR sequencing and HLA analysis was acknowledged to have included a relatively small number of individuals.

Peripheral blood CD8+ and CD4+ T cells from healthy donors, Susac syndrome patients and multiple sclerosis patients were profiled using high-throughput TCR beta sequencing. Multiple sclerosis controls were treatment-naive patients with stable or active relapsing-remitting disease fulfilling revised McDonald criteria. Bulk CD8+ and CD4+ T cells were purified magnetically by negative isolation, whereas CD8+ TEMRA cells were enriched by FACS. Blood was collected in EDTA tubes and processed within 24 hours, with PBMCs isolated through density gradient centrifugation. PBMCs destined for TCR sequencing were cryopreserved in liquid nitrogen and later thawed in a 37 °C water bath. Purity of sorted or isolated CD4+, CD8+ and CD8+ TEMRA cells was at least 90%. CDR1 MNHEY and CDR2 SMNVEV are derived from the germline V gene (reference sequence). Including the terminal cysteine and phenylalanine, the CDR3 comprises 15 residues. Solely the CDR3 DNA is kept, with 45 bases framed from the first base. At the junction V is shortened by 6 bases and J by 2 bases; bases outside the gene matches: 10.

RNA was extracted using the RNeasy kit, and about 0.45 to 1 microgram was reverse transcribed with random hexamers. The immunoSEQ multiplex PCR assay, covering 54 Vbeta and 13 Jbeta segments, was used to amplify TCR beta CDR3 regions. PCR amplification bias was corrected using a synthetic template baseline for primer optimization and computational correction. As for how the authors treated the data: Reads were assigned to V, D and J genes according to IMGT and analyzed in immunoSEQ Analyzer, with only productive sequences retained. Clonality was calculated as one minus the Shannon entropy normalized by log2 of the number of productive unique sequences. Public and private clones were assessed among the 100 most prevalent clones of each patient and control. A clone was defined as Susac-specific if it was absent from the healthy and MS cohorts, from some 980 published viral clones and from other ImmuneACCESS disease sequences. TCRdb took the public reads, trimmed them with fastp at Q25, ran MiXCR for clone calling and kept in-frame beta chains. Every distinct CDR3 protein forms one entry, paired with its most common genes and DNA. TCRdb's processing, not the authors' own work, is the source of the V and J calls. Recorded for this sample are under 150,000 distinct CDR3 sequences; 80% of them occurred a single time. In total, the top ten clones hold around 0.49% of the sample.

Notes on this clonotype: No cognate antigen has been identified for it. No clone much larger than this one lies a single base away; base qualities are absent.

This receptor was taken from a human donor with multiple sclerosis. Input material: CD8+ T cells from PBMCs. The V gene is TRBV27 and the J gene is TRBJ2-7, and 7 bases in between align with TRBD1. CDR3 protein: CASRWTGLGPYEQYF. The sequenced DNA is TGTGCCAGCAGGTGGACAGGCCTTGGTCCCTACGAGCAGTACTTC.